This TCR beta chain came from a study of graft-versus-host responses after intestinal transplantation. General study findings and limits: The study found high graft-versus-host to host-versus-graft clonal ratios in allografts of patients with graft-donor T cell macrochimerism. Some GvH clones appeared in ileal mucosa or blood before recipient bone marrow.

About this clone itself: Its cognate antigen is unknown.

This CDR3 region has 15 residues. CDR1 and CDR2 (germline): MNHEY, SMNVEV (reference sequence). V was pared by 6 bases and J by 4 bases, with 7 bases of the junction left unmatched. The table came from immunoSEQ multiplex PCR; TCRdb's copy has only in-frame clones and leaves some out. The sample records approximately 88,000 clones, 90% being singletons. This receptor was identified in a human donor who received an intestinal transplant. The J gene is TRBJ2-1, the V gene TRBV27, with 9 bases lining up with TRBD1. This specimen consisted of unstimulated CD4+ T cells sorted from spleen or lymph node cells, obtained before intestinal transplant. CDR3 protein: CASRPLGQGYNEQFF. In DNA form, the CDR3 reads TGTGCCAGCAGGCCACTGGGACAGGGATACAATGAGCAGTTCTTC.